This is a list of T cell receptor beta chains from one sample in a study of early T cells in non-severe SARS-CoV-2 infection. TCRdb redid the calling of the 5' RACE reads with MiXCR, one entry per CDR3 protein. In the table there are tens of thousands of distinct CDR3 sequences, roughly 9.7% of which are singletons. The specimen sequenced was whole blood. All receptors derive from an adult who was a healthcare worker with PCR-confirmed SARS-CoV-2 infection or an uninfected control (not recorded which). The CDR3 runs from the conserved cysteine through the conserved F or W. The D gene is left open where the match is weak. Not all rows give a size; the values are once, few, many and, for expanded clones, a class.

d_gene,v_gene,j_gene,abundance,CDR3nt,CDR3aa
-,TRBV6-2/TRBV6-3,TRBJ2-3,-,TGTGCCAGCTCTACGTATGGGAGAGGAAGCACAGATACGCAGTATTTT,CASSTYGRGSTDTQYF
-,TRBV11-2,TRBJ2-5,few,TGTGCCAGCAGCTTAGATCGGCGGGGTGGGGAGACCCAGTACTTC,CASSLDRRGGETQYF
TRBD1,TRBV7-6,TRBJ1-2,many,TGTGCCAGCAGCGGGGACAGGAGTGGCTACACCTTC,CASSGDRSGYTF
-,TRBV5-1,TRBJ2-6,few,TGCGCCAGCAGCCAGTTTTCTGGGGCCAACGTCCTGACTTTC,CASSQFSGANVLTF
-,TRBV7-9,TRBJ1-5,many,TGTGCCAGCAGCTTCGGGTCCCCAGGAGGCAATCAGCCCCAGCATTTT,CASSFGSPGGNQPQHF
-,TRBV7-9,TRBJ2-5,many,TGTGCCAGCAGCCAGGCAACGGAGACCCAGTACTTC,CASSQATETQYF
-,TRBV5-4,TRBJ2-5,few,TGTGCCAGCAGCCCGCGGGACACCCAAGAGACCCAGTACTTC,CASSPRDTQETQYF
-,TRBV21-1,TRBJ1-2,-,TGTGCCAGCAGCACATCCGGGACAGTGATCTATGGCTACACCTTC,CASSTSGTVIYGYTF
TRBD1,TRBV2,TRBJ1-6,many,TGTGCCGGCAATATCGGGACAGGGGGCCATTCACCCCTCCACTTT,CAGNIGTGGHSPLHF
-,TRBV12-3/TRBV12-4,TRBJ2-6,many,TGTGCCAGCAGTTTTGGGGTTCTCTCTGGGGCCAACGTCCTGACTTTC,CASSFGVLSGANVLTF
-,TRBV6-2/TRBV6-3,TRBJ2-7,many,TGTGCCAGCAGTCCGGGACACACTATACTGAGCTCCTACGAGCAGTACTTC,CASSPGHTILSSYEQYF
-,TRBV10-3,TRBJ1-1,-,TGTGCCATCAGCCGGGGATCTGAAGCTTTCTTT,CAISRGSEAFF
TRBD1,TRBV7-6,TRBJ2-7,-,TGTGCCAGCAGCAACCGGGACAGAAATACCTACGAGCAGTACTTC,CASSNRDRNTYEQYF
TRBD1,TRBV20-1,TRBJ2-7,-,TGCAGTGCTAGGCCTGGACAGGGGAGCTACGAGCAGTACTTC,CSARPGQGSYEQYF
-,TRBV7-2,TRBJ2-3,many,TGTGCCAGCAGCCAGGGGGCGGGGGTGAATACGCAGTATTTT,CASSQGAGVNTQYF
-,TRBV9,TRBJ1-3,-,TGTGCCAGCAGCGCGGTGAATAGAAACACCATATATTTT,CASSAVNRNTIYF
TRBD1,TRBV7-3,TRBJ1-1,many,TGTGCCAGCAGCTCCGACAGGGGCCTTGAAGCTTTCTTT,CASSSDRGLEAFF
-,TRBV12-3/TRBV12-4,TRBJ1-4,many,TGTGCCAGCAGTGACCTCCCAGCCCTCTCAACTAATGAAAAACTGTTTTTT,CASSDLPALSTNEKLFF
-,TRBV18,TRBJ1-5,many,TGTGCCAGCTCCCCGGGGGGGAGCAATCAGCCCCAGCATTTT,CASSPGGSNQPQHF
-,TRBV30,TRBJ1-4,few,TGTGCCTGGAGCCATGATAACGAAAAACTGTTTTTT,CAWSHDNEKLFF
TRBD2,TRBV7-2,TRBJ2-5,few,TGTGCCAGCAGCTCTAGCGGGATCCAAGAGACCCAGTACTTC,CASSSSGIQETQYF
-,TRBV5-1,TRBJ1-2,few,TGCGCCAGCAGCTTGGGGGCTCCTCTATCGGGCTACACCTTC,CASSLGAPLSGYTF
-,TRBV6-5,TRBJ2-5,many,TGTGCCAGCAGTTACTCCAGGGCCAAAGAGACCCAGTACTTC,CASSYSRAKETQYF
TRBD2,TRBV29-1,TRBJ2-7,-,TGCAGCGTTGGTGCTAGCGGGGGGAGCTCCTACGAGCAGTACTTC,CSVGASGGSSYEQYF
-,TRBV12-3/TRBV12-4,TRBJ1-5,few,TGTGCCAGCAGTTTAAGGGGCGGGAATAGCAATCAGCCCCAGCATTTT,CASSLRGGNSNQPQHF
-,TRBV4-1,TRBJ2-1,many,TGCGCCAGCAGCCAGCAGACAGGAGGTCAGTTCTTC,CASSQQTGGQFF
-,TRBV18,TRBJ1-1,-,TGTGCCAGCTCACCTTCCGACACTGAAGCTTTCTTT,CASSPSDTEAFF
TRBD1,TRBV7-9,TRBJ2-6,many,TGTGCCAGCAGCCTCGGACAGGCTAGGCCCCCCGCCAACGTCCTGACTTTC,CASSLGQARPPANVLTF
-,TRBV9,TRBJ2-1,many,TGTGCCAGCAGCTCGGACAGACGAAACTCCCCGTACAATGAGCAGTTCTTC,CASSSDRRNSPYNEQFF
-,TRBV20-1,TRBJ1-2,few,TGCAGTGCTAGAGATTTCGGACCGACCACTAACTATGGCTACACCTTC,CSARDFGPTTNYGYTF
-,TRBV7-9,TRBJ1-6,many,TGTGCCAGCAGCTTAGTTGACAGTTTCTCACCCCTCCACTTT,CASSLVDSFSPLHF
-,TRBV10-3,TRBJ1-2,many,TGTGCCATCAGGGGTTCAGCTAACTATGGCTACACCTTC,CAIRGSANYGYTF
-,TRBV5-4,TRBJ2-4,many,TGTGCCAGCAGCTTGGGGCAAAACATTCAGTACTTC,CASSLGQNIQYF
-,TRBV25-1,TRBJ1-4,-,TGTGCCAGCAGCGCTGACTGGGGAGGAAATGAAAAACTGTTTTTT,CASSADWGGNEKLFF
TRBD2,TRBV7-2,TRBJ2-7,-,TGTGCCAGCAGCTTAGACGGGGACTACTCCTACGAGCAGTACTTC,CASSLDGDYSYEQYF
-,TRBV27,TRBJ1-3,few,TGTGCCAGCAGCTCACTCGACAGACTTTACTCTGGAAACACCATATATTTT,CASSSLDRLYSGNTIYF
TRBD1,TRBV20-1,TRBJ2-1,few,TGCAGTGCTAGAGCCCCGACAGGGGGGTACAATGAGCAGTTCTTC,CSARAPTGGYNEQFF
TRBD2,TRBV28,TRBJ2-1,-,TGTGCCAGCAGTTTCGGTCGGGGGGGCTACAATGAGCAGTTCTTC,CASSFGRGGYNEQFF
-,TRBV7-2,TRBJ2-7,few,TGTGCCAGCAGCTTAGCACTGGGCGAGCAGTACTTC,CASSLALGEQYF
-,TRBV7-9,TRBJ1-3,many,TGTGCCAGCCGACAGGCCTCTGGAAACACCATATATTTT,CASRQASGNTIYF
-,TRBV3-1,TRBJ2-7,few,TGTGCCAGCACCACCAGCGCTGGCTACGAGCAGTACTTC,CASTTSAGYEQYF
-,TRBV7-9,TRBJ1-6,many,TGTGCCAGCAGCTCTTCGGGGCAGATCCTCCTCTTT,CASSSSGQILLF
TRBD2,TRBV6-4,TRBJ2-1,-,TGTGCCAACTATCTAGCGGGGGGTAATGAGCAGTTCTTC,CANYLAGGNEQFF
TRBD2,TRBV27,TRBJ2-3,many,TGTGCCAGCAGTAAGGCTAGCGGGTACACAGATACGCAGTATTTT,CASSKASGYTDTQYF
-,TRBV27,TRBJ2-7,-,TGTGCCAGCAGGCTCAATGGGCAGGCGAGCTCCTACGAGCAGTACTTC,CASRLNGQASSYEQYF
TRBD1,TRBV11-1,TRBJ2-7,-,TGTGCCAGCAGCACGGACAGGGATAGGTACGAGCAGTACTTC,CASSTDRDRYEQYF
-,TRBV9,TRBJ2-2,hyperexpanded,TGTGCCAGCAGCAGGGGACTGAGCGGGGAGCTGTTTTTT,CASSRGLSGELFF
-,TRBV19,TRBJ1-2,-,TGTGCCAGTAGTCTCCAAGGGAGCAGGGCCACCTTC,CASSLQGSRATF
-,TRBV18,TRBJ1-5,many,TGTGCCAGCTCACCGAGGGAAGAGCAGCCCCAGCATTTT,CASSPREEQPQHF
-,TRBV29-1,TRBJ1-5,many,TGCAGCGTTCGCGGGGACCGGGATCAGCCCCAGCATTTT,CSVRGDRDQPQHF
-,TRBV10-3,TRBJ1-6,-,TGTGCCATCAGTGACAGGGCCAGCTCACCCCTCCACTTT,CAISDRASSPLHF
TRBD2,TRBV7-9,TRBJ2-1,few,TGTGCCAGCAGCCCTCGGAAGCGGGGGCCCAATGAGCAGTTCTTC,CASSPRKRGPNEQFF
TRBD2,TRBV20-1,TRBJ2-5,-,TGCAGTGCTAGCGGGGGGGGCCAAAACCAAGAGACCCAGTACTTC,CSASGGGQNQETQYF
-,TRBV9,TRBJ2-7,many,TGTGCCAGCAGCCCCCTGGAGGTGAGCTCCTACGAGCAGTACTTC,CASSPLEVSSYEQYF